Listed below are T cell receptor beta chains from one sample, sequenced in a study of shared clonotypes between healthy human individuals. Profiling relied on immunoSEQ multiplex PCR, and the TCRdb table lists in-frame clones only, not all of them. The sample lists roughly 2.6 million clones; around nine tenths were seen once. Input material: naive CD4+ T cells sorted from blood. Every receptor here comes from a man younger than 35 in good health. CDR3s include the opening cysteine and the closing phenylalanine or tryptophan. The D gene is left open where the match is weak.

D	V	J	CDR3	DNA
TRBD1	TRBV28	TRBJ2-3	CASSSPSLGRGSTDTQYF	TGTGCCAGCAGTTCCCCCTCTCTGGGCAGGGGGAGCACAGATACGCAGTATTTT
TRBD1	TRBV19	TRBJ2-3	CASSIQDRPFQYF	TGTGCCAGTAGTATCCAGGACAGGCCCTTTCAGTATTTT
TRBD2	TRBV6-1	TRBJ2-1	CASSEGLANNEQFF	TGTGCCAGCAGTGAGGGACTAGCGAACAATGAGCAGTTCTTC
TRBD1	TRBV19	TRBJ1-2	CASSIYTGESGYTF	TGTGCCAGTAGTATTTATACAGGGGAGAGCGGCTACACCTTC
TRBD1	TRBV6-6	TRBJ2-7	CASSTQDRGSTYEQYF	TGTGCCAGCAGTACCCAAGACAGGGGAAGTACCTACGAGCAGTACTTC
-	TRBV5-1	TRBJ2-2	CASNDLGASGELFF	TGCGCCAGCAACGATCTCGGGGCGTCGGGGGAGCTGTTTTTT
TRBD1	TRBV9	TRBJ1-4	CASSVGPSAGGFNEKLFF	TGTGCCAGCAGCGTCGGCCCCTCGGCAGGGGGTTTTAATGAAAAACTGTTTTTT
TRBD1	TRBV10-3	TRBJ2-5	CAISETGALETQYF	TGTGCCATCAGTGAGACAGGGGCCCTGGAGACCCAGTACTTC
TRBD1	TRBV18	TRBJ2-2	CASSTRQGNTGELFF	TGTGCCAGCTCAACTCGACAGGGGAACACCGGGGAGCTGTTTTTT
TRBD1	TRBV28	TRBJ1-1	CASSLFGQGARGLTEAFF	TGTGCCAGCAGTTTATTTGGACAGGGGGCACGAGGTTTAACTGAAGCTTTCTTT
-	TRBV29-1	TRBJ2-5	CSVGTAGETQYF	TGCAGCGTTGGGACTGCAGGGGAGACCCAGTACTTC